The entry that follows covers one TCR beta chain sequence. The RNA, roughly 0.5 to 1 ug, was put through reverse transcription using random hexamers. An immunoSEQ multiplex PCR generated amplified TCR beta CDR3 products spanning 54 Vbeta and 13 Jbeta. TCRdb redid the calling of the immunoSEQ multiplex PCR reads with MiXCR, one entry per CDR3 protein. The sample lists more than 150,000 distinct CDR3 sequences, roughly 94% occurring once. This entry belongs to a study of CD8 T cells in Susac syndrome. The CDR3 is 13 residues long. The V end was cut by 5 bases, the J end by 2 bases, with 10 bases between. Germline lookup yields CDR1 SEHNR and CDR2 FQNEAQ (reference sequence).

The chain joins TRBV7-9 to TRBJ2-7, with D possibly TRBD1 on 6 matching bases. The sequence was obtained from a human donor with Susac syndrome. Sequencing was performed on CD8+ T cells from PBMCs. CDR3 residues: CASSRDTTYEQYF. CDR3 DNA: TGTGCCAGCAGCCGGGACACCACCTACGAGCAGTACTTC. The full variable domain, its missing parts supplied by reference TRBV7-9 and TRBJ2-7, is DTGVSQNPRHKITKRGQNVTFRCDPISEHNRLYWYRQTLGQGPEFLTYFQNEAQLEKSRLLSDRFSAERPKGSFSTLEIQRTEQGDSAMYLCASSRDTTYEQYFGPGTRLTVT.